These 25 T cell receptor beta chains originate from one sample sequenced in a study of cytomegalovirus exposure and HLA in healthy donors. Both 60 Vbeta primers and 13 Jbeta primers went into the PCR. Assay used: immunoSEQ multiplex PCR; TCRdb lists only in-frame clones, some missing. Of 150,000 to 200,000 clones listed, 81% are singletons. The specimen was PBMCs. All receptors derive from a young woman in good health and CMV-seropositive.

The V and J genes are TRBV11-3 and TRBJ2-5, with D tentatively TRBD2 (6 bases). Germline V lookup: CDR1 SGHNT, CDR2 YENEEA. CDR3 length: 15 residues. V lost 5 bases and J lost 2, with 15 bases in between. The CDR3 loop is CASSDGTANQETQYF. Here the CDR3 DNA reads TGTGCCAGCAGCGACGGGACTGCTAATCAAGAGACCCAGTACTTC.

J is TRBJ1-5 and V is TRBV5-5, with a weak D call TRBD1 (6 bases). Germline CDR1 is SGHKS and CDR2 is YYEKEE (reference sequence). This CDR3 has 15 residues. V lost 4 bases, J lost 3 bases, and 14 bases lay in between. The CDR3 is CASSPMTGDNQPQHF. The CDR3 region has the DNA TGTGCCAGCAGCCCCATGACAGGAGACAATCAGCCCCAGCATTTT.

V and J are TRBV5-1 and TRBJ1-5; no definite D call. CDR3 length: 13 residues. Per the germline V gene, CDR1 is SGHRS and CDR2 is YFSETQ. V was cut by 0 bases and J by 5 bases, with 6 bases left in between. The CDR3 here is CASSLALDQPQHF. The DNA for the CDR3 is TGCGCCAGCAGCTTGGCCTTAGATCAGCCCCAGCATTTT.

The chain couples TRBV4-2 to TRBJ1-3; D remains unclear. The CDR3 is 16 amino acids. V was pared by 1 base and J by 0 bases, with 10 bases between. Germline V lookup: CDR1 LGHNA, CDR2 YNFKEQ. In DNA form, the CDR3 reads TGTGCCAGCAGCCAAGGGGCAGACGACTCTGGAAACACCATATATTTT. Amino acids: CASSQGADDSGNTIYF.

This clone was observed a few times. This chain connects TRBV18 to TRBJ2-5; TRBD2 agrees at 10 bases. The last part of the DNA fits TRBJ2-7 better; the J call may be wrong. The CDR3 is 20 residues long. The germline V gene encodes CDR1 KGHSH and CDR2 LQKENI. The CDR3 loop is CASSPQFDPLAGANNYEQYF. Here the CDR3 DNA reads TGTGCCAGCTCACCACAGTTCGACCCTCTAGCGGGGGCCAACAACTACGAGCAGTACTTC.

V gene TRBV18 combines with J gene TRBJ2-5; 12 bases match TRBD2. This CDR3 comprises 19 residues. With 3 bases clipped from V and 2 bases from J, the junction kept 13 bases outside the gene matches. Germline values: CDR1 KGHSH, CDR2 LQKENI. CDR3: CASSPSVASGGAGQETQYF. The CDR3 DNA reads as TGTGCCAGCTCACCCTCCGTCGCTAGCGGGGGGGCTGGTCAAGAGACCCAGTACTTC.

The V and J genes are TRBV18 and TRBJ1-2; 7 bases match TRBD1. CDR3 length: 13 residues. V gave up 3 bases and J gave up 4 bases; unmatched junction bases: 2. From germline, CDR1 is KGHSH and CDR2 LQKENI. CDR3 in amino acids: CASSPGQTYGYTF. CDR3 nucleotide sequence: TGTGCCAGCTCACCGGGACAGACCTATGGCTACACCTTC.

The V call is TRBV15, the J call TRBJ2-1, with D perhaps TRBD2 (6 bases). CDR3 length: 14 amino acids. Germline CDR1 and CDR2: LNHNV and YYDKDF (reference sequence). V was cut by 1 base and J by 9 bases, with 13 bases left in between. The CDR3 DNA sequence: TGTGCCACCAGCAGAGTCCCCTCAGCGGGTGAGCAGTTCTTC. Amino acid sequence: CATSRVPSAGEQFF. The full variable domain, with the rest looked up from reference TRBV15 and TRBJ2-1, is DAMVIQNPRYQVTQFGKPVTLSCSQTLNHNVMYWYQQKSSQAPKLLFHYYDKDFNNEADTPDNFQSRRPNTSFCFLDIRSPGLGDTAMYLCATSRVPSAGEQFFGPGTRLTVL.

This clone was counted a single time. The V and J genes are TRBV5-1 and TRBJ1-1; D not resolved. Germline V gives CDR1 SGHRS, CDR2 YFSETQ. This CDR3 contains 14 residues. The V gene lost 5 bases and the J gene lost 4 bases, with 15 bases spanning the gap. The CDR3 reads CASSSTGSFTEAFF. CDR3 coding DNA: TGCGCCAGCAGTTCCACGGGTTCGTTCACTGAAGCTTTCTTT.

The chain couples TRBV19 to TRBJ1-2; D gene uncertain. The CDR3 has 15 residues. Trimming stripped 7 bases from V and 1 base from J, with 16 bases between. Germline values: CDR1 LNHDA, CDR2 SQIVND (reference sequence). The CDR3 loop reads CASTGRGKGNYGYTF. The DNA of the CDR3 is TGTGCCAGTACCGGGCGGGGAAAGGGTAACTATGGCTACACCTTC.

The chain carries TRBV4-2 and TRBJ2-5; D possibly corresponds to TRBD2 (5 bases). Germline V gene sequence: CDR1 LGHNA, CDR2 YNFKEQ. V was clipped by 10 bases and J by 2 bases, with 14 bases between them. There are 13 residues in the CDR3. In nucleotides, the CDR3 is TGTGCCACCACTGGACTTATACAAGAGACCCAGTACTTC. Its translation: CATTGLIQETQYF.

This chain uses TRBV5-6 with TRBJ2-7, with TRBD1 as a possible D gene (5 bases). The germline V gene encodes CDR1 SGHDT and CDR2 YYEEEE. V was shortened by 5 bases and J by 0 bases, with 15 bases between the two germline ends. CDR3 length: 15 residues. The CDR3, as DNA: TGTGCCAGCAGGTGGATGGGGCAGGCCTCCTACGAGCAGTACTTC. Translated, it gives CASRWMGQASYEQYF.

This clone was detected once. Written as DNA, the CDR3 is TGCGCCAGCAGCCTAGGACAGGGGGCGGTGGATGAGCAGTTCTTC. Its translation is CASSLGQGAVDEQFF. V usage is TRBV5-1 and J usage is TRBJ2-1; 11 bases map to TRBD1. V shed 4 bases and J 8 bases; nucleotides not matched to a gene: 8. This CDR3 is 15 amino acids long. The V gene's germline CDR1 is SGHRS and CDR2 YFSETQ.

This sequence joins TRBV6-4 and TRBJ1-1; perhaps TRBD1 as D (5 bases). V was cut by 6 bases and J by 4 bases, with 15 bases left in between. The CDR3 runs 14 residues. Per the germline V gene, CDR1 is MRHNA and CDR2 is SNTAGT. The CDR3 here is CASRREGRSTEAFF. For the CDR3, the DNA is TGTGCCAGCAGGAGGGAGGGACGGAGCACTGAAGCTTTCTTT.

CDR3 nucleotide sequence: TGTGCCAGTAGTACCCGGACAGGTGAAAGGAATCAGCCCCAGCATTTT. Translation: CASSTRTGERNQPQHF. The gene calls are TRBV19 and TRBJ1-5; 7 bases fit TRBD1. Germline lookup yields CDR1 LNHDA and CDR2 SQIVND (reference sequence). V lost 4 bases, J lost 4 bases, and 10 bases stayed unmatched. CDR3 length equals 16 residues.

The chain couples TRBV18 to TRBJ2-7; TRBD1 matches 7 bases. The CDR3 covers 15 residues. V lost 3 bases and J lost 3; bases outside the gene matches: 8. The germline gives CDR1 KGHSH, CDR2 LQKENI. Here the CDR3 reads CASSPQGVSHYEQYF. The CDR3 DNA follows: TGTGCCAGCTCACCTCAGGGGGTTAGCCACTACGAGCAGTACTTC.

Comment on this clone: Germline and junction disagree at one end, which may indicate a read error. The J gene is TRBJ2-6, the V gene TRBV30, with 7 nucleotides matching TRBD2. The CDR3 has 17 residues. CDR1 is GTSNPN, CDR2 SVGIG, per germline (reference sequence). CDR3 in DNA: TGTGCCTGGATAAGGGGAGGGATACTCTCTGGGGCCAACGGCCTGACTTTC. It is translated as CAWIRGGILSGANGLTF.

This clone was observed a handful of times. CDR3 residues: CASSTDRGQGTEAFF. The CDR3 bases are TGCGCCAGCAGCACGGACAGGGGGCAGGGCACTGAAGCTTTCTTT. The chain uses TRBV5-1 and TRBJ1-1; 11 bases line up with TRBD1. V lost 4 bases, J lost 4 bases, and 6 bases stayed unmatched. Per germline, CDR1 SGHRS and CDR2 YFSETQ. This CDR3 is built from 15 residues.

This chain uses TRBV13 with TRBJ2-7; TRBD2 is a possible D gene (5 bases). Germline values: CDR1 PRHDT, CDR2 FYEKMQ (reference sequence). This CDR3 is built from 12 residues. Trimming left V 3 bases short and J 4 bases short, with 7 bases between. DNA of the CDR3: TGTGCCAGCAGCTTCAGCGGTTACGAGCAGTACTTC. Translated: CASSFSGYEQYF. Drawing the rest from reference TRBV13 and TRBJ2-7, the complete variable domain is AAGVIQSPRHLIKEKRETATLKCYPIPRHDTVYWYQQGPGQDPQFLISFYEKMQSDKGSIPDRFSAQQFSDYHSELNMSSLELGDSALYFCASSFSGYEQYFGPGTRLTVT.

The DNA of the CDR3 is TGTGCCAGCAGCTTGTCGTTTCCCGGCAGCGATGGGGCTTTCTTT. Translation: CASSLSFPGSDGAFF. V usage is TRBV7-6 and J usage is TRBJ1-1; no clear D. Deletions cut 3 bases from V and 11 bases from J, with 22 bases between. There are 15 residues in the CDR3. Per germline, CDR1 SGHVS and CDR2 FNYEAQ.

This clone appeared a few times. The rearrangement links TRBV19 to TRBJ1-2; TRBD1 is a possible D gene (6 bases). V was clipped by 1 base and J by 2 bases, with 14 bases between them. This CDR3 region has 16 residues. The germline V gene encodes CDR1 LNHDA and CDR2 SQIVND (reference sequence). CDR3 coding DNA: TGTGCCAGTAGTATAGTATGGGACAATCGGAACTATGGCTACACCTTC. Translation: CASSIVWDNRNYGYTF.

This clone appeared a few times. The V gene is TRBV27, the J gene TRBJ1-2, with TRBD1 matching over 11 bases. The CDR3 is 14 residues long. Trimming took 6 bases from V and 8 from J; bases not matched to a gene: 8. The V gene's germline CDR1 is MNHEY and CDR2 SMNVEV (reference sequence). CDR3 region: CASSHPGQGAGYTF. CDR3 in DNA: TGTGCCAGCAGCCATCCTGGACAGGGGGCAGGCTACACCTTC.

This chain joins TRBV7-9 and TRBJ1-1; D gene unclear. V was clipped by 3 bases and J by 0 bases, with 2 bases between them. Germline assignment: CDR1 SEHNR and CDR2 FQNEAQ (reference sequence). This CDR3 contains 12 residues. The CDR3 here is CASSFMNTEAFF. The DNA of the CDR3 is TGTGCCAGCAGCTTCATGAACACTGAAGCTTTCTTT.

V gene TRBV4-1 combines with J gene TRBJ2-5; TRBD2 matches 7 bases. Losses at the gene ends were 3 bases for V and 5 bases for J; bases not matched to a gene: 12. This CDR3 comprises 16 residues. CDR1 MGHRA and CDR2 YSYEKL come from the germline V gene. The CDR3 loop reads CASSHRLAPGRETQYF. The CDR3 DNA reads TGCGCCAGCAGCCACCGACTAGCACCCGGGCGGGAGACCCAGTACTTC.

The chain is built from TRBV4-1 and TRBJ2-1; TRBD1 is a possible D gene (5 bases). CDR3 length: 16 amino acids. Germline loops: CDR1 MGHRA, CDR2 YSYEKL. Trimming removed 4 bases from V and 4 bases from J, with 17 bases in between. The CDR3 loop is CASSPGLRGRYNEQFF. In nucleotides, the CDR3 is TGCGCCAGCAGCCCAGGGCTACGTGGGCGTTACAATGAGCAGTTCTTC.